The sequence of this T cell receptor beta chain was determined in a study of blood T cells in healthy people across ages. The germline CDR1 and CDR2 sequences are LGHNA and YNFKEQ. Trimming stripped 0 bases from V and 5 bases from J, with 11 bases between. The length of the CDR3 is 15 residues. A sample-barcoded 5' primer and a J-beta primer mix were used in a second PCR of roughly 7 to 11 cycles. TCRdb used MiXCR to reprocess the 5' RACE reads, holding one entry per CDR3 protein. The sample yields approximately 2,000,000 distinct CDR3 sequences, about two fifths seen once. Sequenced sample: blood. The V gene is TRBV4-2, the J gene TRBJ1-5, with a possible D match to TRBD1 (5 bases). This clonotype was sampled from a human donor in good health. The CDR3 region has the DNA TGTGCCAGCAGCCAAGAAGGGAGAGGGGATCAGCCCCAGCATTTT. Protein product: CASSQEGRGDQPQHF.